These 21 T cell receptor beta chains were all obtained from the same sample, sequenced in a study of siplizumab effects on memory and regulatory T cells (dated by TCRdb to the late 2010s). Their target antigens are unknown. Library preparation used the immunoSEQ multiplex PCR assay. Here the immuneACCESS table is served through TCRdb, limited to in-frame sequences with V and J called. Missing clones are a known gap in these copies; in checked studies unresolved V genes cover under half, and the rest lacks a known reason. Recorded for this sample are about 4,500 clones; around half of them occurred a single time. The ten largest account for 3.9% of the sample. Cells from the mixed lymphocyte reactions were cocultured for less than seven days at 37 degrees C. The sequencing sample was made of CFSE-low (dividing) CD4+ T cells sorted from an allogeneic mixed lymphocyte reaction. Receptor source: a human donor in good health; the cells came from an allogeneic mixed lymphocyte reaction. Some clones in this sample may be carry-over from other donors' samples.

This clone was picked up a small number of times. The V and J genes are TRBV19 and TRBJ2-7; D may be TRBD1 or TRBD2 (5 bases each). Germline CDR1 LNHDA, CDR2 SQIVND (reference sequence). V was cut by 9 bases and J by 6 bases, with 15 bases left in between. The CDR3 extends over 12 amino acids. The CDR3 protein is CASRGVALEQYF. The CDR3 nucleotides read TGTGCCAGCCGGGGCGTCGCCCTCGAGCAGTACTTC.

By share, this clone ranks as medium-sized. V gene TRBV5-4 combines with J gene TRBJ1-1; D is undetermined. V lost 4 bases to trimming and J lost 0 bases, with 13 bases between them. CDR3 length: 15 residues. Germline CDR1 and CDR2: SGHNT and YYREEE (reference sequence). The CDR3 sequence: CASSERGVMNTEAFF. The CDR3 DNA follows: TGTGCCAGCAGCGAAAGAGGAGTTATGAACACTGAAGCTTTCTTT.

This chain joins TRBV7-8 and TRBJ2-2; D uncertain. Trimming stripped 2 bases from V and 3 bases from J, with 7 bases between. Germline V gives CDR1 SGHVS, CDR2 FQNEAQ. This CDR3 is 14 amino acids long. The CDR3 loop reads CASSLTWYTGELFF. The CDR3 nucleotides read TGTGCCAGCAGCTTAACATGGTACACCGGGGAGCTGTTTTTT.

This clone counts as medium-sized. This chain uses TRBV6-5 with TRBJ1-1; D gene uncertain. The V end was cut by 10 bases, the J end by 3 bases, with 6 bases between. Germline loops: CDR1 MNHEY, CDR2 SVGAGI. The CDR3 length is 10 residues. This chain's CDR3 is CAMNDTEAFF. The CDR3 nucleotides are TGTGCCATGAACGACACTGAAGCTTTCTTT.

This clone has just a few counts. The gene calls are TRBV27 and TRBJ2-1, with a possible D match to TRBD1 (6 bases). The CDR3 extends over 19 amino acids. Trimming left V 0 bases short and J 0 bases short, with 18 bases between. The germline CDR1 and CDR2 sequences are MNHEY and SMNVEV (reference sequence). The CDR3 sequence: CASSLSPFRGPSSYNEQFF. Written as DNA, the CDR3 is TGTGCCAGCAGTTTATCCCCGTTCAGGGGACCGAGCTCCTACAATGAGCAGTTCTTC.

The V call is TRBV6-1, the J call TRBJ1-2; no clear D gene. Germline V gene sequence: CDR1 MNHNS, CDR2 SASEGT. The CDR3 runs to 14 residues. V gave up 0 bases and J gave up 8 bases, with 13 bases separating them. CDR3 coding DNA: TGTGCCAGCAGTGAAGCGCCCCGGAGGGAGGGCTACACCTTC. Translation gives CASSEAPRREGYTF.

This clone was detected only once. The rearrangement uses TRBV5-5 and TRBJ1-6; D not resolved. This CDR3 is 14 amino acids long. CDR1 is SGHKS and CDR2 is YYEKEE in the germline V gene (reference sequence). V was clipped by 4 bases and J by 8 bases, with 13 bases between them. CDR3 DNA: TGTGCCAGCAGCCAGGATCCATCCCATTCACCCCTCCACTTT. Protein product: CASSQDPSHSPLHF.

This clone was counted only a few times. As DNA, the CDR3 is TGTGCCAGTAGTCTGGTGGCTAGCCGAAACAATGAGCAGTTCTTC. Encoded protein: CASSLVASRNNEQFF. This chain joins TRBV19 and TRBJ2-1; possibly TRBD2 for D (5 bases). CDR3 length: 15 amino acids. Per the germline V gene, CDR1 is LNHDA and CDR2 is SQIVND (reference sequence). V was trimmed by 5 bases and J by 5 bases, leaving 16 bases between them. The whole variable domain, filled in from reference TRBV19 and TRBJ2-1, reads DGGITQSPKYLFRKEGQNVTLSCEQNLNHDAMYWYRQDPGQGLRLIYYSQIVNDFQKGDIAEGYSVSREKKESFPLTVTSAQKNPTAFYLCASSLVASRNNEQFFGPGTRLTVL.

The chain uses TRBV6-1 and TRBJ1-5; TRBD1 matches at 8 bases. The CDR3 length is 13 residues. Germline V gene data show CDR1 as MNHNS and CDR2 as SASEGT. Trimming cost V 2 bases and J 9 bases; bases outside gene matches: 3. The CDR3 protein is CASSESGGRPQHF. For the CDR3, the DNA is TGTGCCAGCAGTGAATCAGGGGGCAGGCCCCAGCATTTT.

The chain recombines TRBV18 with TRBJ2-5; D could derive from TRBD1 or TRBD2 (6 bases each). Germline lookup yields CDR1 KGHSH and CDR2 LQKENI. V lost 2 bases, J lost 5 bases, and 18 bases lay in between. This CDR3 contains 16 residues. The CDR3 region is CASSPTGLGGMETQYF. The CDR3 bases are TGTGCCAGCTCACCAACTGGTCTAGGGGGGATGGAGACCCAGTACTTC.

The rearrangement links TRBV9 to TRBJ1-3; no reliable D call. This CDR3 comprises 17 residues. V was trimmed by 5 bases and J by 0 bases, leaving 18 bases between them. The germline CDR1 and CDR2 sequences are SGDLS and YYNGEE. The CDR3 DNA is TGTGCCAGCAGTTATAACCAAGAGCCAAACTCTGGAAACACCATATATTTT. Translation gives CASSYNQEPNSGNTIYF.

The chain is built from TRBV5-4 and TRBJ2-6; no clear D gene. The CDR3 is 16 residues long. CDR1 is SGHNT and CDR2 is YYREEE in the germline V gene (reference sequence). V dropped 0 bases and J dropped 6 bases, with 13 bases sitting between them. The CDR3 protein is CASSLAGAWEANVLTF. In DNA form, the CDR3 reads TGTGCCAGCAGCTTGGCCGGCGCTTGGGAGGCCAACGTCCTGACTTTC.

This chain links TRBV7-9 with TRBJ1-6, with 7 bases that match TRBD1. The V segment lost 2 bases and the J segment 10 bases; nucleotides outside the gene matches: 11. CDR3 length: 16 amino acids. Germline loops: CDR1 SEHNR, CDR2 FQNEAQ (reference sequence). The CDR3 spells CASSLPRTGTGSPLHF. CDR3 nucleotide sequence: TGTGCCAGCAGCTTACCCAGGACAGGCACTGGGTCACCCCTCCACTTT. Combining the CDR3 with reference TRBV7-9 and TRBJ1-6 gives the whole variable domain DTGVSQNPRHKITKRGQNVTFRCDPISEHNRLYWYRQTLGQGPEFLTYFQNEAQLEKSRLLSDRFSAERPKGSFSTLEIQRTEQGDSAMYLCASSLPRTGTGSPLHFGNGTRLTVT.

The CDR3 sequence: CASSLSWDSGPGNTIYF. The CDR3 DNA reads as TGTGCCAGCAGCTTAAGTTGGGACTCGGGGCCTGGAAACACCATATATTTT. The chain uses TRBV7-9 and TRBJ1-3, with a possible D match to TRBD1 (5 bases). The germline V and J ends were trimmed by 2 bases and 2 bases, with 16 bases remaining between them. This CDR3 has 17 residues. Germline lookup yields CDR1 SEHNR and CDR2 FQNEAQ (reference sequence). The whole variable domain, filled in from reference TRBV7-9 and TRBJ1-3, reads DTGVSQNPRHKITKRGQNVTFRCDPISEHNRLYWYRQTLGQGPEFLTYFQNEAQLEKSRLLSDRFSAERPKGSFSTLEIQRTEQGDSAMYLCASSLSWDSGPGNTIYFGEGSWLTVV.

This clone has a handful of counts. The chain uses TRBV25-1 and TRBJ1-4; 7 nucleotides align to TRBD1. Germline CDR1 MGHDK, CDR2 SYGVNS. V dropped 11 bases and J dropped 5; count of bases not matched to a gene: 11. There are 14 residues in the CDR3. For the CDR3, the DNA is TGTGCCGAGGCCCACAGGGGAGAAAATGAAAAACTGTTTTTT. It codes for CAEAHRGENEKLFF.

The table lists this clone with a few counts. The V gene is TRBV19, the J gene TRBJ2-1, with TRBD2 matching 14 bases. Germline values: CDR1 LNHDA, CDR2 SQIVND (reference sequence). The CDR3 contains 18 residues. V shed 3 bases, J shed 2 bases, and the junction held 6 bases outside the gene matches. The CDR3 DNA follows: TGTGCCAGTAGTATTCGACTAGCGGGGGGGAGAACCTACAATGAGCAGTTCTTC. Protein product: CASSIRLAGGRTYNEQFF. Variable domain in full (rest from reference TRBV19 and TRBJ2-1): DGGITQSPKYLFRKEGQNVTLSCEQNLNHDAMYWYRQDPGQGLRLIYYSQIVNDFQKGDIAEGYSVSREKKESFPLTVTSAQKNPTAFYLCASSIRLAGGRTYNEQFFGPGTRLTVL.

The V gene is TRBV18, the J gene TRBJ1-1, with unresolved D. Germline CDR1 reads KGHSH; CDR2 reads LQKENI. The ends were cut back, 3 bases at V and 6 bases at J, with 17 bases in the middle. The CDR3 is made up of 15 amino acids. The CDR3 DNA follows: TGTGCCAGCTCACCCTTTGGTGTGGCCGGGGCTGAAGCTTTCTTT. Its translation is CASSPFGVAGAEAFF.

The chain recombines TRBV18 with TRBJ1-1; D remains unclear. Germline values: CDR1 KGHSH, CDR2 LQKENI. V lost 1 base to trimming and J lost 0 bases, with 6 bases between them. This CDR3 is 14 amino acids long. Here the CDR3 reads CASSPQGLNTEAFF. The CDR3 nucleotides are TGTGCCAGCTCACCACAGGGATTGAACACTGAAGCTTTCTTT.

By its share, this clone is medium-sized. The rearrangement joins TRBV5-1 to TRBJ1-1, with D tentatively TRBD1 (5 bases). The CDR3 runs 14 residues. The V gene lost 4 bases and the J gene lost 0 bases, with 10 bases spanning the gap. Germline loops: CDR1 SGHRS, CDR2 YFSETQ. The CDR3, as DNA: TGCGCCAGCAGCACGGGACCGCTGAACACTGAAGCTTTCTTT. As protein: CASSTGPLNTEAFF.

This sequence joins TRBV10-3 and TRBJ1-4; D is ambiguous. The germline V gene encodes CDR1 ENHRY and CDR2 SYGVKD. The CDR3 is made up of 15 amino acids. V lost 5 bases, J lost 5 bases, and 15 bases lay in between. The CDR3 reads CAISWGPTANEKLFF. The DNA for the CDR3 is TGTGCCATCAGTTGGGGTCCAACAGCGAATGAAAAACTGTTTTTT.

This clone was seen more than once but under ten times. The rearrangement uses TRBV18 and TRBJ2-2; D might be TRBD2 (6 bases). The CDR3 loop spans 16 amino acids. Germline V gives CDR1 KGHSH, CDR2 LQKENI. Trimming cost V 3 bases and J 4 bases, with 15 bases left between them. The CDR3 nucleotides read TGTGCCAGCTCACCCACGGCCGGGAGTGGCACCGGGGAGCTGTTTTTT. It encodes CASSPTAGSGTGELFF.